The sequence of this TCR beta chain was determined in a study of response to subunit inactivated influenza vaccine. TCRdb reanalysed the RT-PCR reads using MiXCR and keeps one entry per CDR3 protein. Here the sample spans roughly 550,000 distinct CDR3 sequences, roughly a quarter being singletons. This clonotype was picked up a small number of times. This sample was also put to use in a study of T cells expressing NK-cell markers. That work states: As the method of synthesis, 5'RACE template switching with UMIs yielded TCR beta cDNA. Seropositivity for HCMV was found in seven of the eight sequenced donors, with one seronegative. Where a handful of donors were concerned, these clonotypes also led the CD3+CD56-NKG2C+ fraction. There remained a lack of clarity about HCMV specificity of expanded NKG2C+ T cell clones.

The sequencing used CD4+ T cells sorted from PBMCs, collected 11 to 12 days after vaccination. The clonotype was recovered from a man in his fifties or sixties who received an inactivated influenza vaccine.

CDR3 region: CASTNGRGLPPYEQYF. Here the CDR3 DNA reads TGTGCCAGCACCAACGGCAGGGGGCTACCCCCCTACGAGCAGTACTTC. This sequence joins TRBV12-3 or TRBV12-4 and TRBJ2-7; TRBD1 matches 8 bases. Trimming at V came to 7 bases and at J to 2 bases, leaving 13 bases not matched to a gene. The CDR3 spans 16 residues.